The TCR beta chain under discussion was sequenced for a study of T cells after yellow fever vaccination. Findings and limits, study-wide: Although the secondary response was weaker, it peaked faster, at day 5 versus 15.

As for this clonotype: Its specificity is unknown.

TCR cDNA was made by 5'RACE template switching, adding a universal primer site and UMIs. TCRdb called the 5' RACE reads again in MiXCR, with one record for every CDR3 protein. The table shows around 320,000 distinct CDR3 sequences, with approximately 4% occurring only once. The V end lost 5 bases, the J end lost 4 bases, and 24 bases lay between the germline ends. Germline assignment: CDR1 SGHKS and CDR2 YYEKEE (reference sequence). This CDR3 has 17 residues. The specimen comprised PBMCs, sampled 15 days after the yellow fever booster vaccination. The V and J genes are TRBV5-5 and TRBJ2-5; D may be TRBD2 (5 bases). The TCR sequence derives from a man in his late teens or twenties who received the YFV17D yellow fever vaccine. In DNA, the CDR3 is TGTGCCAGCAGTCGTTGGGAAGGCCGGGGTTGGGTAGAGACCCAGTACTTC. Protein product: CASSRWEGRGWVETQYF.